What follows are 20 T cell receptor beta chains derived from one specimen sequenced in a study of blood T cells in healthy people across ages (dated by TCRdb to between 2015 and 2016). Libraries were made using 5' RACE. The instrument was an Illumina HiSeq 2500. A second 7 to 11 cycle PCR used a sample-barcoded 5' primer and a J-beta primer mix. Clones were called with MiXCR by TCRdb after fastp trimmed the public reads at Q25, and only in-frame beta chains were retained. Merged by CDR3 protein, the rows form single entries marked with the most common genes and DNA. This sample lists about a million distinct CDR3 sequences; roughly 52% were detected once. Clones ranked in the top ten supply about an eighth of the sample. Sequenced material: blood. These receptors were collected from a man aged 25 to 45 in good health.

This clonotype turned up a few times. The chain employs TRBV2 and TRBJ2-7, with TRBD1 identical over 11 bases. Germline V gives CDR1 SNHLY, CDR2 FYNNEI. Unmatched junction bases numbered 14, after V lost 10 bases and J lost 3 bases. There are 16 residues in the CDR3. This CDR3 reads CATLDRGRSKSYEQYF. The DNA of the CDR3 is TGTGCCACCCTGGACAGGGGGCGATCGAAAAGCTACGAGCAGTACTTC.

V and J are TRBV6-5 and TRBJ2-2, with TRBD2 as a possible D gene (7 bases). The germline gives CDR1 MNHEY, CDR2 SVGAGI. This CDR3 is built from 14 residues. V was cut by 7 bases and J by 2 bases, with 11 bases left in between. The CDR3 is CASTTGGNTGELFF. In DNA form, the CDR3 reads TGTGCCAGCACGACGGGGGGCAACACCGGGGAGCTGTTTTTT.

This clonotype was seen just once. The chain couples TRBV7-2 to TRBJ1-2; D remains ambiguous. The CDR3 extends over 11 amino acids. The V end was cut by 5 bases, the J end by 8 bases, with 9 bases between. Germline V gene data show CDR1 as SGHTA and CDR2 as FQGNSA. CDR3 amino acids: CASSASLGYTF. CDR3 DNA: TGTGCCAGCAGCGCCAGCCTGGGCTACACCTTC.

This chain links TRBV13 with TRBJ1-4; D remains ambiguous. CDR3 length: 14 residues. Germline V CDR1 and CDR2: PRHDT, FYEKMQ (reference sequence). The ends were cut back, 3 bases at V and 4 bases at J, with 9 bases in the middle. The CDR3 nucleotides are TGTGCCAGCAGCTTGAGACCAGTTAATGAAAAACTGTTTTTT. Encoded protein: CASSLRPVNEKLFF.

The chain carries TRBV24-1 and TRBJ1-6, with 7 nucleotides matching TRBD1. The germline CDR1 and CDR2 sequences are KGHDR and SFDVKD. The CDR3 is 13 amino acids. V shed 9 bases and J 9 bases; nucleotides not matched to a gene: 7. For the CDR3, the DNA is TGTGCCACCGGAGTGACAGGGTCTTCACCCCTCCACTTT. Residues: CATGVTGSSPLHF.

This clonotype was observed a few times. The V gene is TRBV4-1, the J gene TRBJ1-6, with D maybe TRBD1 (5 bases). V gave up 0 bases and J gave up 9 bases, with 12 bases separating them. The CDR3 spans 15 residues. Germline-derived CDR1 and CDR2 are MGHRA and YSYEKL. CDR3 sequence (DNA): TGCGCCAGCAGCCAAGATCAGGGACCGATTTCACCCCTCCACTTT. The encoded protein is CASSQDQGPISPLHF.

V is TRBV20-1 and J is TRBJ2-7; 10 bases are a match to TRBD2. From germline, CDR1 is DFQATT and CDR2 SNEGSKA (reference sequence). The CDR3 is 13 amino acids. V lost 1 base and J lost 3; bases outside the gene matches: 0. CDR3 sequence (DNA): TGCAGTGCTAGAGCTAGCGGGGGCTACGAGCAGTACTTC. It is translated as CSARASGGYEQYF.

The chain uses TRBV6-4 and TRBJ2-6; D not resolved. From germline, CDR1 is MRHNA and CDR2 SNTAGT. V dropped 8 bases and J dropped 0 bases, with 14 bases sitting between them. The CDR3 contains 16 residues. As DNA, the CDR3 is TGTGCCAGCCAAAAAAACACGGCCTCTGGGGCCAACGTCCTGACTTTC. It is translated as CASQKNTASGANVLTF.

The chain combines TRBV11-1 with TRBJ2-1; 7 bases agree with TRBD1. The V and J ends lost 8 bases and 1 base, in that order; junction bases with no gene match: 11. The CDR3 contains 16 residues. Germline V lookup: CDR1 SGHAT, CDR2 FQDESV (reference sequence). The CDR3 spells CASSPGQGVSYNEQFF. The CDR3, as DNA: TGTGCCAGCTCCCCTGGCCAGGGGGTGTCCTACAATGAGCAGTTCTTC.

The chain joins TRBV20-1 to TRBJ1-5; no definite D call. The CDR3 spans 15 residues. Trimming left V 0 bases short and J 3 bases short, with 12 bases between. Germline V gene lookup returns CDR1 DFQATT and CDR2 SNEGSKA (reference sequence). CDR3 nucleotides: TGCAGTGCTAGAGAATCGCTCCTCCTCAATCAGCCCCAGCATTTT. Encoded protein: CSARESLLLNQPQHF.

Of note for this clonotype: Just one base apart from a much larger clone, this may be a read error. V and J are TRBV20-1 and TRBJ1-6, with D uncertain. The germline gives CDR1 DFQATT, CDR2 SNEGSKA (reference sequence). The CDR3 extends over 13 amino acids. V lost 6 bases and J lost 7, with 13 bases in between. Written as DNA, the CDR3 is TGCAGTGCCGAGACAAGGCGAAATTCACCCCTCCACTTT. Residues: CSAETRRNSPLHF.

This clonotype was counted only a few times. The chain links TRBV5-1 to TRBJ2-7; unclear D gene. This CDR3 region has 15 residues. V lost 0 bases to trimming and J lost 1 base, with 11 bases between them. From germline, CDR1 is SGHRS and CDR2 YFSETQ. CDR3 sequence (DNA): TGCGCCAGCAGCTTGGTTCCGGACGGATCCTACGAGCAGTACTTC. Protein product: CASSLVPDGSYEQYF.

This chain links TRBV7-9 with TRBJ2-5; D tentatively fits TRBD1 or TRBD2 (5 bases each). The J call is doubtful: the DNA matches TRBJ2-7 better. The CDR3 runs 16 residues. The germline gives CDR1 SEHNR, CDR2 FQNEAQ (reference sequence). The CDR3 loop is CASSLVTARDVHEQYF. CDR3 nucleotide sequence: TGTGCCAGCAGCTTAGTAACGGCCAGGGACGTCCACGAGCAGTACTTC.

The CDR3 coding sequence is TGCGCCAGCCCTCAGCGAAGGGGCACAACTAATGAAAAACTGTTTTTT. Amino acid sequence: CASPQRRGTTNEKLFF. The V call is TRBV5-1, the J call TRBJ1-4; possible D gene TRBD1, 5 bases. The V and J ends lost 7 bases and 0 bases respectively, with 16 bases between them. The CDR3 contains 16 residues. Germline lookup yields CDR1 SGHRS and CDR2 YFSETQ.

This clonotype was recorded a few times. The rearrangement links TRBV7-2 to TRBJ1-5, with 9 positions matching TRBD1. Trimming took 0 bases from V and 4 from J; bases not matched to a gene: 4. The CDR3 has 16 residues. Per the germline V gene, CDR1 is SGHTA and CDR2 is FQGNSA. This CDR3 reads CASSLAPGQGNQPQHF. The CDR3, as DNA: TGTGCCAGCAGCTTAGCCCCTGGACAGGGGAATCAGCCCCAGCATTTT.

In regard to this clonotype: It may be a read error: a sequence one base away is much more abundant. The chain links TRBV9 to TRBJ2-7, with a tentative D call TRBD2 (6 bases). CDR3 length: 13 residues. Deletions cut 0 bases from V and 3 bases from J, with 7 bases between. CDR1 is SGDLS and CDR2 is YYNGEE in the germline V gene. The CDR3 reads CASSVGLDYEQYF. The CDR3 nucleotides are TGTGCCAGCAGCGTAGGACTAGACTACGAGCAGTACTTC.

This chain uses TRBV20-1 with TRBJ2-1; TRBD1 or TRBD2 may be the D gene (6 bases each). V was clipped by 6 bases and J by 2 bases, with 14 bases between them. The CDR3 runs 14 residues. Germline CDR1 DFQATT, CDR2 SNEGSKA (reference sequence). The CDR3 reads CSANRGPTYNEQFF. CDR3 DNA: TGCAGTGCAAACCGGGGGCCCACCTACAATGAGCAGTTCTTC.

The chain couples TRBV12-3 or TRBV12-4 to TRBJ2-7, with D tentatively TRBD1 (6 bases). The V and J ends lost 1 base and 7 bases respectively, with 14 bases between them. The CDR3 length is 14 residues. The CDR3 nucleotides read TGTGCCAGCAGTTTAGTGGGGGCGTACAATGAGCAGTACTTC. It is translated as CASSLVGAYNEQYF.

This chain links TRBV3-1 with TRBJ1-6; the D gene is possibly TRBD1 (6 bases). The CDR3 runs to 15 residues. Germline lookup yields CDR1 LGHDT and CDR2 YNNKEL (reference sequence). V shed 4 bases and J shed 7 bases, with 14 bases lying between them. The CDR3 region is CASSLTGGANSPLHF. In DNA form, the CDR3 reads TGTGCCAGCAGCCTTACCGGGGGCGCGAATTCACCCCTCCACTTT.

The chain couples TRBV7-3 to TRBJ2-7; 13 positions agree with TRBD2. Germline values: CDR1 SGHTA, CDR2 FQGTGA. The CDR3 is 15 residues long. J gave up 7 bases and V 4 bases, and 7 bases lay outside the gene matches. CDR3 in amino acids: CASSSGLAGSTEQYF. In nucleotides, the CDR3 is TGTGCCAGCAGCTCGGGACTAGCGGGGAGCACTGAGCAGTACTTC.